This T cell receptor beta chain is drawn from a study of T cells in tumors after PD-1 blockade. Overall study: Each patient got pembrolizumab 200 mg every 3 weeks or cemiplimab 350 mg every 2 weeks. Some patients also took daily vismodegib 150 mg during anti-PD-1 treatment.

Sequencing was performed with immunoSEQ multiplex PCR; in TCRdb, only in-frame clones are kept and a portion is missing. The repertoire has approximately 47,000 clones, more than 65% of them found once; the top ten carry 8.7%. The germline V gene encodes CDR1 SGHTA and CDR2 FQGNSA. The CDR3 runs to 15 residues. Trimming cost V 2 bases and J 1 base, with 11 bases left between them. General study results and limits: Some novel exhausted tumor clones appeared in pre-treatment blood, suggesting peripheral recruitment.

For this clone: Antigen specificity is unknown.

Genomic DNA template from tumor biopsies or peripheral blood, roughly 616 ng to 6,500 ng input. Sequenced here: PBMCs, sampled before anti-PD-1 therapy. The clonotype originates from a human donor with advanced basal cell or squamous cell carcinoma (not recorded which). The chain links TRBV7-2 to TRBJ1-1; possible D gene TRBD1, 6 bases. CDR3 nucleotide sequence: TGTGCCAGCAGCTTAAATGCAGGGGAGAACACTGAAGCTTTCTTT. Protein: CASSLNAGENTEAFF.